A selection of T cell receptor beta chains follows, all from one sample in a study of T cell responses to AZD1222 COVID-19 vaccine. Sequenced by immunoSEQ multiplex PCR; TCRdb stores in-frame clones only, minus some. The profile shows 40,000 to 55,000 clones, 70% to 90% of them singletons. Sequenced material: peripheral blood, taken 28 days after the second AZD1222 dose. All receptors derive from an adult who received the AZD1222 COVID-19 vaccine. CDR3s include the opening cysteine and the closing phenylalanine or tryptophan. D genes are given only for firm matches. A clone size is listed for some rows: how often the clone was seen (once, few, many), or a class if it is expanded.

CDR3 protein,CDR3 DNA,J gene,V gene,D gene,clone size
CASSLRGMIYEQYF,TGTGCCAGCAGTTTACGGGGAATGATCTACGAGCAGTACTTC,TRBJ2-7,TRBV28,-,-
CASSLIGRGTYEQYF,TGTGCCAGCAGTTTAATCGGGAGGGGTACTTACGAGCAGTACTTC,TRBJ2-7,TRBV28,TRBD2,-
CASSLRVATNEKLFF,TGTGCCAGCAGCCTAAGGGTGGCAACTAATGAAAAACTGTTTTTT,TRBJ1-4,TRBV6-5,-,-
CASSQGVDQPQHF,TGTGCCAGCAGCCAAGGGGTGGATCAGCCCCAGCATTTT,TRBJ1-5,TRBV3-1/TRBV3-2,-,-
CASRSGTGGYNEQFF,TGTGCCAGCAGGTCAGGGACAGGGGGGTACAATGAGCAGTTCTTC,TRBJ2-1,TRBV7-9,TRBD1,few
CASSSRQGGPSGETQYF,TGTGCCAGCAGCTCGAGACAGGGAGGACCTTCGGGGGAGACCCAGTACTTC,TRBJ2-5,TRBV5-4,-,-
CSVQAGTGNTGELFF,TGCAGCGTCCAAGCGGGGACGGGGAACACCGGGGAGCTGTTTTTT,TRBJ2-2,TRBV29-1,TRBD2,-
CASSRGGGLAKNIQYF,TGTGCCAGCAGCCGAGGTGGGGGGCTAGCCAAAAACATTCAGTACTTC,TRBJ2-4,TRBV28,-,-
CASSLWGNGELFF,TGTGCCAGCAGCTTATGGGGGAACGGGGAGCTGTTTTTT,TRBJ2-2,TRBV7-8,-,-
CASNFIGENTGELFF,TGTGCCAGCAACTTCATAGGGGAAAACACCGGGGAGCTGTTTTTT,TRBJ2-2,TRBV2,-,-
CASSFLQGGTGELFF,TGCGCCAGCAGCTTCCTCCAGGGGGGTACCGGGGAGCTGTTTTTT,TRBJ2-2,TRBV5-1,-,-
CASSVDGVYGYTF,TGTGCCAGCAGCGTAGACGGGGTCTATGGCTACACCTTC,TRBJ1-2,TRBV9,-,-
CASSGSQGAYNEQFF,TGTGCCAGCAGTGGCTCCCAGGGGGCCTACAATGAGCAGTTCTTC,TRBJ2-1,TRBV6-4,TRBD1,-
CASPGGGAGYEQYF,TGTGCCAGCCCCGGGGGAGGGGCCGGGTACGAGCAGTACTTC,TRBJ2-7,TRBV5-5,TRBD2,-
CASSSGLAGAGPTNEQFF,TGTGCCAGCAGCTCCGGACTAGCGGGAGCGGGCCCCACGAATGAGCAGTTCTTC,TRBJ2-1,TRBV5-4,TRBD2,-
CAISGLAGGADTQYF,TGTGCCATCAGTGGACTAGCGGGAGGGGCAGATACGCAGTATTTT,TRBJ2-3,TRBV10-3,TRBD2,-
CASSFTGTSEQTYNEQFF,TGTGCCAGCAGTTTTACCGGGACTAGCGAACAAACCTACAATGAGCAGTTCTTC,TRBJ2-1,TRBV5-8,TRBD2,-
CASSLAGYGNTIYF,TGCGCCAGCAGCTTGGCAGGGTATGGAAACACCATATATTTT,TRBJ1-3,TRBV5-1,-,-
CASSALGYNTGELFF,TGCGCCAGCAGCGCCCTGGGATATAACACCGGGGAGCTGTTTTTT,TRBJ2-2,TRBV5-1,-,-
CASSLADRSNSPLHF,TGCGCCAGCAGCTTGGCCGACAGGTCTAATTCACCCCTCCACTTT,TRBJ1-6,TRBV5-1,-,-
CASSPTSGSYNEQFF,TGCGCCAGCAGCCCGACTAGCGGGTCCTACAATGAGCAGTTCTTC,TRBJ2-1,TRBV5-1,TRBD2,-
CAIAGTYNEQFF,TGTGCAATAGCGGGCACCTACAATGAGCAGTTCTTC,TRBJ2-1,TRBV28,TRBD2,-
CASSPIGQRPAAFF,TGTGCCAGCAGTCCCATAGGACAGAGGCCGGCAGCTTTCTTT,TRBJ1-1,TRBV6-2/TRBV6-3,-,few
CASSRGLSSYNEQFF,TGTGCCAGTAGTAGGGGACTAAGCTCCTACAATGAGCAGTTCTTC,TRBJ2-1,TRBV19,TRBD2,-
CASSLRVTGELFF,TGTGCCAGCAGCTTACGGGTCACCGGGGAGCTGTTTTTT,TRBJ2-2,TRBV7-9,-,-
CASSSRTAAALHF,TGTGCCAGCAGCTCGCGTACGGCGGCGGCCCTCCACTTT,TRBJ1-6,TRBV7-9,-,-
CASRPGLAPLGTNTGELFF,TGTGCCAGCAGACCGGGACTAGCCCCTCTGGGCACGAACACCGGGGAGCTGTTTTTT,TRBJ2-2,TRBV11-3,TRBD2,-
CASSLLVNTEAFF,TGTGCCAGCAGCTTGTTAGTGAACACTGAAGCTTTCTTT,TRBJ1-1,TRBV5-4,-,-
CASSISQGVSNQPQHF,TGTGCCAGTAGTATAAGCCAGGGTGTGAGCAATCAGCCCCAGCATTTT,TRBJ1-5,TRBV19,-,-
CASSESGVPGELFF,TGTGCCAGCAGTGAATCCGGGGTACCCGGGGAGCTGTTTTTT,TRBJ2-2,TRBV25-1,-,-
CASSIGGALREKLFF,TGTGCCAGTAGTATCGGAGGGGCCCTTCGTGAAAAACTGTTTTTT,TRBJ1-4,TRBV19,-,-
CASSIGSGLTETQYF,TGTGCCAGTAGTATAGGTAGCGGTCTCACGGAGACCCAGTACTTC,TRBJ2-5,TRBV19,-,few
CASSRDRVSHNEQFF,TGTGCCAGCAGTAGGGACAGGGTGTCCCACAATGAGCAGTTCTTC,TRBJ2-1,TRBV6-4,TRBD1,-
CASRLQYNEQFF,TGTGCCAGCAGGTTACAGTACAATGAGCAGTTCTTC,TRBJ2-1,TRBV2,-,-
CASSEGRDRAGYTF,TGTGCCAGCAGTGAAGGTCGGGACAGAGCTGGCTACACCTTC,TRBJ1-2,TRBV2,TRBD1,-
CASSPTGRAVSNQPQHF,TGTGCCAGCAGTCCTACTGGGAGGGCGGTAAGCAATCAGCCCCAGCATTTT,TRBJ1-5,TRBV28,-,-
CASSRNTEAFF,TGTGCCAGCAGTAGGAACACTGAAGCTTTCTTT,TRBJ1-1,TRBV28,-,-
CASSLVFSELEGSQETQYF,TGTGCCAGCAGCTTGGTTTTTTCGGAGTTGGAAGGGTCCCAAGAGACCCAGTACTTC,TRBJ2-5,TRBV11-3,-,-
CASSLNPRTDRQPQHF,TGCGCCAGCAGCTTGAACCCTAGGACAGATCGGCAGCCCCAGCATTTT,TRBJ1-5,TRBV5-1,-,-
CSVGQGRDEQYF,TGCAGCGTAGGACAGGGTAGGGACGAGCAGTACTTC,TRBJ2-7,TRBV29-1,TRBD1,-
CASSLTYEQYF,TGTGCCAGCAGTTTAACCTACGAGCAGTACTTC,TRBJ2-7,TRBV12-3/TRBV12-4,-,-
CASSSLSSGNTIYF,TGTGCCAGCAGCTCGCTGTCCTCTGGAAACACCATATATTTT,TRBJ1-3,TRBV5-6,-,-
CAIRGVGSPLHF,TGTGCCATCCGCGGCGTTGGTTCACCCCTCCACTTT,TRBJ1-6,TRBV10-3,-,-
CASSRANEKLFF,TGTGCCAGCAGCCGGGCTAATGAAAAACTGTTTTTT,TRBJ1-4,TRBV6-5,-,-
CASSLGGSSGRYNEQFF,TGTGCCAGCAGCTTAGGCGGCAGTAGCGGGAGATACAATGAGCAGTTCTTC,TRBJ2-1,TRBV11-2,TRBD2,-
CASSHRSPGTQYF,TGTGCCAGCAGCCACCGGTCCCCCGGGACCCAGTACTTC,TRBJ2-5,TRBV3-1/TRBV3-2,-,-
CASSRRTGGRANQPQHF,TGTGCCAGCAGTCGCCGGACAGGGGGCCGGGCCAATCAGCCCCAGCATTTT,TRBJ1-5,TRBV6-6,TRBD1,-
CASSETGNPYEQYF,TGTGCCAGCAGCGAGACAGGGAACCCCTACGAGCAGTACTTC,TRBJ2-7,TRBV9,TRBD1,-
CASSQDDRGNGELFF,TGTGCCAGCAGCCAAGACGACAGGGGTAACGGGGAGCTGTTTTTT,TRBJ2-2,TRBV4-2,TRBD1,once
CASSLIAGVNEQFF,TGTGCCAGCAGCTTAATAGCGGGAGTCAATGAGCAGTTCTTC,TRBJ2-1,TRBV7-9,TRBD2,-
CASSFPGQTSDTGELFF,TGTGCCAGCAGCTTTCCGGGACAAACCTCGGACACCGGGGAGCTGTTTTTT,TRBJ2-2,TRBV9,-,-
CSASKAYEQYF,TGCAGTGCTAGCAAAGCCTACGAGCAGTACTTC,TRBJ2-7,TRBV20-1,-,-
CASRPTGAQPQHF,TGTGCCAGCAGGCCTACAGGGGCTCAGCCCCAGCATTTT,TRBJ1-5,TRBV28,TRBD1,-
CASSITGQGASEAFF,TGTGCCAGCAGCATAACGGGACAGGGGGCCAGTGAAGCTTTCTTT,TRBJ1-1,TRBV28,TRBD1,-